Detailed here is one T cell receptor beta chain. Antigen: not known. This sample was taken from a study of shared clonotypes between healthy human individuals. At the level of the study: Donors had three CD4 naive, three CD4 memory, two CD8 naive and one CD8 memory plate apiece.

Study-level results: Naive subsets tended to show greater estimated richness than memory subsets. The represented genetic and exposure-history diversity was limited by the small number of donors.

The CDR3 runs to 17 residues. Germline CDR1 MDHEN, CDR2 SYDVKM. Trimming at V came to 5 bases and at J to 7 bases, leaving 15 bases not matched to a gene. Assay used: immunoSEQ multiplex PCR; TCRdb lists only in-frame clones, some missing. The sample shows 2 million to 2.5 million clones, roughly 90% of them seen only once. The specimen was naive CD4+ T cells from PBMCs. As for subset: CD45RA+ positively selected. The TCR sequence derives from a young man in good health. Some clones in this sample may be carry-over from other donors' samples. This sequence joins TRBV28 and TRBJ1-5; the match to TRBD1 covers 9 bases. The CDR3 DNA sequence: TGTGCCAGCAGTCCACCGGCCCCGGGACAGGGAGGACAGCCCCAGCATTTT. This sequence encodes CASSPPAPGQGGQPQHF.